The 29 T cell receptor beta chains reported below all come from one sample, sequenced in a study of T cell changes during pregnancy in multiple sclerosis (dated by TCRdb to the late 2010s). Library prep was done by the immunoSEQ multiplex PCR assay. Here the immuneACCESS table is served through TCRdb, limited to in-frame sequences with V and J called. Missing clones are a known gap in these copies; in checked studies unresolved V genes cover under half, and the rest lacks a known reason. The sample table holds just under 45,000 clones, of which about 95% were seen once. The biggest ten clones account for about 1% of the sample. This sample comprised peripheral blood, obtained in the second trimester of pregnancy. These receptors all come from a female donor with multiple sclerosis, enrolled in a pregnancy study.

The chain joins TRBV28 to TRBJ2-7, with D perhaps TRBD2 (6 bases). From germline, CDR1 is MDHEN and CDR2 SYDVKM. This CDR3 has 16 amino acids. Trimming removed 6 bases at V and 2 bases at J, with 20 bases between. CDR3 sequence: CASSLAPSGGAYEQYF. Written as DNA, the CDR3 is TGTGCCAGCAGCCTAGCCCCCAGCGGCGGGGCCTACGAGCAGTACTTC. The full variable domain, in which reference TRBV28 and TRBJ2-7 provide the parts outside the CDR3, is DVKVTQSSRYLVKRTGEKVFLECVQDMDHENMFWYRQDPGLGLRLIYFSYDVKMKEKGDIPEGYSVSREKKERFSLILESASTNQTSMYLCASSLAPSGGAYEQYFGPGTRLTVT.

The rearrangement links TRBV7-7 to TRBJ2-5, with unresolved D. The CDR3 extends over 15 amino acids. The germline gives CDR1 SSHAT, CDR2 FNYEAQ (reference sequence). The V end lost 5 bases, the J end lost 5 bases, and 18 bases lay between the germline ends. The CDR3 coding sequence is TGTGCCAGCAGCCTCTCAGGATCCGCGTGGGAGACCCAGTACTTC. This gives the protein CASSLSGSAWETQYF.

This chain joins TRBV11-3 and TRBJ2-3; 8 bases are a match to TRBD2. There are 15 residues in the CDR3. After removal of 3 bases from V and 2 bases from J, the junction contained 4 bases not matched to a gene. Germline lookup yields CDR1 SGHNT and CDR2 YENEEA. The CDR3 spells CASSFGGRNTDTQYF. The CDR3 DNA is TGTGCCAGCAGCTTTGGCGGGAGGAACACAGATACGCAGTATTTT.

The rearrangement joins TRBV27 to TRBJ2-7, with D perhaps TRBD1 (6 bases). This CDR3 region has 15 residues. With 4 bases removed from V and 2 bases from J, the gap between germline ends came to 15 bases. Germline CDR1 MNHEY, CDR2 SMNVEV (reference sequence). CDR3 sequence: CASSYLGQKTYEQYF. CDR3 nucleotides: TGTGCCAGCAGTTACCTTGGACAGAAAACCTACGAGCAGTACTTC.

The rearrangement joins TRBV7-9 to TRBJ2-5; TRBD2 is a possible D gene (5 bases). Germline CDR1 reads SEHNR; CDR2 reads FQNEAQ (reference sequence). V lost 5 bases, J lost 5 bases, and 12 bases lay in between. The CDR3 runs 13 residues. The CDR3 bases are TGTGCCAGCAGCCCTCGGGGTCCGGAGACCCAGTACTTC. Translating it yields CASSPRGPETQYF.

Only one count was recorded for this clone. V usage is TRBV27 and J usage is TRBJ2-3; possibly TRBD2 for D (7 bases). From germline, CDR1 is MNHEY and CDR2 SMNVEV (reference sequence). The CDR3 extends over 15 amino acids. V lost 3 bases and J 5 bases, leaving 15 bases between the germline ends. CDR3 in DNA: TGTGCCAGCAGTTTGGGGGGGGCAGCGGGAGATACGCAGTATTTT. As protein: CASSLGGAAGDTQYF.

J is TRBJ1-1 and V is TRBV29-1, with a possible D match to TRBD1 (5 bases). Trimming left V 4 bases short and J 5 bases short, with 14 bases between. CDR3 length: 13 amino acids. From germline, CDR1 is SQVTM and CDR2 ANQGSEA. CDR3 amino acids: CSVVPGLRTEAFF. In DNA, the CDR3 is TGCAGCGTTGTTCCAGGGCTGAGGACTGAAGCTTTCTTT.

V is TRBV6-1 and J is TRBJ1-2; possibly TRBD1 for D (5 bases). Trimming removed 4 bases from V and 4 bases from J, with 10 bases in between. The CDR3 runs to 13 residues. From germline, CDR1 is MNHNS and CDR2 SASEGT. CDR3 sequence (DNA): TGTGCCAGCAGTGTACAGGTCGTCTATGGCTACACCTTC. It yields the protein CASSVQVVYGYTF.

The chain links TRBV19 to TRBJ1-2; TRBD1 is a possible D gene (5 bases). Germline V gives CDR1 LNHDA, CDR2 SQIVND (reference sequence). The CDR3 covers 16 residues. Trimming took 6 bases from V and 0 from J, leaving 17 bases between them. The CDR3 sequence: CASSPGLLRANYGYTF. For the CDR3, the DNA is TGTGCCAGTAGCCCGGGACTCCTTAGAGCTAACTATGGCTACACCTTC. The complete variable domain, with remaining parts taken from reference TRBV19 and TRBJ1-2, reads DGGITQSPKYLFRKEGQNVTLSCEQNLNHDAMYWYRQDPGQGLRLIYYSQIVNDFQKGDIAEGYSVSREKKESFPLTVTSAQKNPTAFYLCASSPGLLRANYGYTFGSGTRLTVV.

The V and J genes are TRBV7-2 and TRBJ2-5, with 9 bases matching TRBD1. The CDR3 consists of 14 residues. V shed 5 bases and J 5 bases; nucleotides not matched to a gene: 6. Per the germline V gene, CDR1 is SGHTA and CDR2 is FQGNSA. The CDR3 bases are TGTGCCAGCAGCCCAGGACAGGGGTCGGAGACCCAGTACTTC. It encodes CASSPGQGSETQYF. Together with reference TRBV7-2 and TRBJ2-5, the CDR3 gives the full variable domain: GAGVSQSPSNKVTEKGKDVELRCDPISGHTALYWYRQSLGQGLEFLIYFQGNSAPDKSGLPSDRFSAERTGGSVSTLTIQRTQQEDSAVYLCASSPGQGSETQYFGPGTRLLVL.

This clone came up once. This chain uses TRBV15 with TRBJ2-5, with TRBD2 as a possible D gene (6 bases). V was trimmed by 3 bases and J by 2 bases, leaving 10 bases between them. Per germline, CDR1 LNHNV and CDR2 YYDKDF (reference sequence). This CDR3 has 14 residues. The CDR3 here is CATSRDSGQETQYF. In DNA form, the CDR3 reads TGTGCCACCAGCAGGGATAGCGGTCAAGAGACCCAGTACTTC.

The chain carries TRBV18 and TRBJ1-1; no clear D. V lost 3 bases and J lost 7, with 15 bases in between. Germline V gene sequence: CDR1 KGHSH, CDR2 LQKENI. The CDR3 is 14 residues long. The CDR3 loop is CASSPPAQRVEAFF. As DNA, the CDR3 is TGTGCCAGCTCACCCCCAGCCCAACGGGTTGAAGCTTTCTTT.

The chain links TRBV19 to TRBJ2-7, with TRBD2 identical over 8 bases. V shed 1 base and J 4 bases; nucleotides not matched to a gene: 12. The CDR3 spans 17 residues. Germline V lookup: CDR1 LNHDA, CDR2 SQIVND (reference sequence). The CDR3 is CASSIGGTGTRRYEQYF. The CDR3 coding sequence is TGTGCCAGTAGTATAGGAGGGACCGGGACTAGAAGGTACGAGCAGTACTTC.

V usage is TRBV7-8 and J usage is TRBJ2-7; 8 nucleotides match TRBD1. The CDR3 consists of 14 residues. Trimming at V came to 4 bases and at J to 5 bases, leaving 7 bases not matched to a gene. CDR1 and CDR2 from the germline V gene are SGHVS and FQNEAQ. The CDR3 reads CASSSYYRGNEQYF. The CDR3 coding sequence is TGTGCCAGCAGCTCGTATTACAGGGGGAACGAGCAGTACTTC.

The chain recombines TRBV5-4 with TRBJ2-1; possibly TRBD1 for D (5 bases). Trimming took off 0 bases at V and 4 bases at J, with 8 bases between the two ends. From germline, CDR1 is SGHNT and CDR2 YYREEE (reference sequence). The CDR3 has 14 residues. The CDR3 spells CASSLDQGYNEQFF. CDR3 sequence (DNA): TGTGCCAGCAGCTTGGATCAGGGATACAATGAGCAGTTCTTC.

This clone was recorded only once. This chain uses TRBV18 with TRBJ1-2; no reliable D call. The CDR3 sequence is 13 residues long. Germline lookup yields CDR1 KGHSH and CDR2 LQKENI. Trimming shortened V by 6 bases and J by 7 bases, and 15 bases separated the two germline ends. The CDR3 region has the DNA TGTGCCAGCTCTTCGTTGGGCGTTACTGGCTACACCTTC. This sequence encodes CASSSLGVTGYTF.

The chain employs TRBV5-1 and TRBJ2-3, with D uncertain. V was trimmed by 0 bases and J by 6 bases, leaving 14 bases between them. Looked up from germline, CDR1 is SGHRS and CDR2 is YFSETQ. The CDR3 consists of 15 residues. The CDR3 is CASSLASRATDTQYF. CDR3 DNA: TGCGCCAGCAGCTTGGCGTCTCGAGCCACGGATACGCAGTATTTT.

To note about this clone: The junction differs from germline at one of its ends, possibly a read error. The rearrangement uses TRBV6-1 and TRBJ1-5, with no clear D. The germline V gene encodes CDR1 MNHNS and CDR2 SASEGT. This CDR3 has 15 amino acids. The CDR3 reads CASRELDGLNQPQHF. The CDR3 nucleotides read TGTGCCAGCCGTGAATTGGACGGACTTAATCAGCCCCAGCATTTT.

V usage is TRBV28 and J usage is TRBJ2-1, with D possibly matching TRBD2 (5 bases). CDR1 is MDHEN and CDR2 is SYDVKM in the germline V gene. This CDR3 region has 15 residues. V lost 3 bases, J lost 8 bases, and 17 bases lay in between. This CDR3 is CASSFVRGIGYEQFF. The CDR3 bases are TGTGCCAGCAGTTTTGTCCGGGGAATCGGCTATGAGCAGTTCTTC.

The chain has TRBV11-2 and TRBJ1-6, with unresolved D. V was pared by 5 bases and J by 9 bases, with 14 bases between. The CDR3 is made up of 14 amino acids. Germline V lookup: CDR1 SGHAT, CDR2 FQNNGV. The CDR3 region is CASSPGFAGSPLHF. CDR3 coding DNA: TGTGCCAGCAGCCCCGGATTTGCGGGTTCACCCCTCCACTTT. Drawing the rest from reference TRBV11-2 and TRBJ1-6, the complete variable domain is EAGVAQSPRYKIIEKRQSVAFWCNPISGHATLYWYQQILGQGPKLLIQFQNNGVVDDSQLPKDRFSAERLKGVDSTLKIQPAKLEDSAVYLCASSPGFAGSPLHFGNGTRLTVT.

Only one count was recorded for this clone. The gene calls are TRBV27 and TRBJ2-1; D gene uncertain. Germline values: CDR1 MNHEY, CDR2 SMNVEV (reference sequence). Trimming shortened V by 4 bases and J by 3 bases, and 7 bases separated the two germline ends. The CDR3 sequence is 13 residues long. CDR3 nucleotide sequence: TGTGCCAGCAGTTCTCGTAGCTACAATGAGCAGTTCTTC. This sequence encodes CASSSRSYNEQFF.

The chain uses TRBV7-9 and TRBJ2-3, with TRBD1 identical over 9 bases. The CDR3 length is 18 residues. Germline trimming cut 4 bases from V and 4 bases from J; bases unmatched to any gene: 15. Germline lookup yields CDR1 SEHNR and CDR2 FQNEAQ (reference sequence). The CDR3 DNA sequence: TGTGCCAGCAGCTCGACCTTCTCCGGGACAGGGAGGGCAGATACGCAGTATTTT. This gives the protein CASSSTFSGTGRADTQYF.

The CDR3 spells CAISDPDTDNEKLFF. The CDR3 DNA is TGTGCCATCAGTGACCCCGACACGGATAATGAAAAACTGTTTTTT. The chain has TRBV10-3 and TRBJ1-4, with no clear D. The CDR3 runs to 15 residues. Germline V CDR1 and CDR2: ENHRY, SYGVKD. V lost 3 bases and J lost 4, with 12 bases in between.

This clone ranks as medium-sized. The chain links TRBV27 to TRBJ1-2, with D perhaps matching TRBD1 (5 bases). V dropped 4 bases and J dropped 1 base, with 7 bases sitting between them. The CDR3 has 13 residues. The V gene's germline CDR1 is MNHEY and CDR2 SMNVEV (reference sequence). The CDR3 loop reads CASSSRDNYGYTF. The CDR3, as DNA: TGTGCCAGCAGTTCCAGGGATAACTATGGCTACACCTTC.

The chain is built from TRBV5-4 and TRBJ2-1; 10 bases are a match to TRBD2. The germline V gene has CDR1 SGHNT and CDR2 YYREEE (reference sequence). The junction had 12 bases not matched to a gene; V was cut back by 2 bases and J by 10 bases. The CDR3 is 16 residues long. CDR3 sequence: CASSFASGSVRGEQFF. The CDR3 DNA follows: TGTGCCAGCAGCTTTGCTAGCGGGAGCGTTAGGGGGGAGCAGTTCTTC.

This rearrangement joins TRBV4-3 to TRBJ1-1; D remains unclear. This CDR3 spans 12 amino acids. V lost 2 bases and J 1 base, leaving 2 bases between the germline ends. Germline CDR1 reads LGHNA; CDR2 reads YSLEER. CDR3 loop: CASSQRNTEAFF. The CDR3 coding sequence is TGCGCCAGCAGCCAACGGAACACTGAAGCTTTCTTT.

The chain combines TRBV28 with TRBJ1-5, with D perhaps TRBD1 (5 bases). The CDR3 is 16 residues long. V was clipped by 6 bases and J by 4 bases, with 19 bases between them. Looked up from germline, CDR1 is MDHEN and CDR2 is SYDVKM. The CDR3 protein is CASRHGGKAGNQPQHF. The DNA of the CDR3 is TGTGCCAGCAGGCACGGGGGGAAGGCGGGGAATCAGCCCCAGCATTTT.

The chain combines TRBV11-2 with TRBJ2-1; possibly TRBD2 for D (6 bases). The CDR3 has 12 residues. Looked up from germline, CDR1 is SGHAT and CDR2 is FQNNGV. Trimming pared 6 bases from V and 5 bases from J, leaving 8 bases between. The CDR3 nucleotides are TGTGCCAGCAGGGGAGGAGACAATGAGCAGTTCTTC. This translates into CASRGGDNEQFF.

The CDR3 loop reads CASSLQGLSGANVLTF. DNA for the CDR3: TGTGCCAGCAGCTTACAGGGGCTTTCTGGGGCCAACGTCCTGACTTTC. This sequence joins TRBV7-9 and TRBJ2-6; a weak D match, TRBD1 (6 bases). The CDR3 totals 16 residues. CDR1 and CDR2 from the germline V gene are SEHNR and FQNEAQ (reference sequence). V lost 2 bases, J lost 1 base, and 9 bases lay in between. The full variable domain, completed using reference TRBV7-9 and TRBJ2-6, is DTGVSQNPRHKITKRGQNVTFRCDPISEHNRLYWYRQTLGQGPEFLTYFQNEAQLEKSRLLSDRFSAERPKGSFSTLEIQRTEQGDSAMYLCASSLQGLSGANVLTFGAGSRLTVL.